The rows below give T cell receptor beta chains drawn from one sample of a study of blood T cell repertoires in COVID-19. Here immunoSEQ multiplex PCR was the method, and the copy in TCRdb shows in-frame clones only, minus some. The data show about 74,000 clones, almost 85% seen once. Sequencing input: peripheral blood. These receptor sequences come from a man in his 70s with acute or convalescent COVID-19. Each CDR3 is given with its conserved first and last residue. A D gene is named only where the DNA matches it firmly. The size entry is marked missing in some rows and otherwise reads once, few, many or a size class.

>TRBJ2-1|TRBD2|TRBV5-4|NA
TGTGCCAGCAGCGTGCCGGGACTAGCGGGGACCAATGAGCAGTTCTTC
CASSVPGLAGTNEQFF
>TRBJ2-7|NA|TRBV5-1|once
TGCGCCAGCAGCTTGGCAGGGAACTACGAGCAGTACTTC
CASSLAGNYEQYF
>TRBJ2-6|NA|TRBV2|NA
TGTGCCAGCACTAGGACACGGACTGGGGCCAACGTCCTGACTTTC
CASTRTRTGANVLTF
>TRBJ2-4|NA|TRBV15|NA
TGTGCCACCAGCAGAGTGGGGGGGCGCGAAAACATTCAGTACTTC
CATSRVGGRENIQYF
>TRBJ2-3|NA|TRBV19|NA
TGTGCCAGTAGTAAAGACCATACAGATACGCAGTATTTT
CASSKDHTDTQYF
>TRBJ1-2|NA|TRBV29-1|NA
TGCAGCGCCGGGGGGGGCTCTGGGAACTATGGCTACACCTTC
CSAGGGSGNYGYTF
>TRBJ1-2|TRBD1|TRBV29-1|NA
TGCAGCGTTGAATGGGGGACAGGGGAAAACTATGGCTACACCTTC
CSVEWGTGENYGYTF
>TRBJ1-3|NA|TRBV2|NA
TGTGCCAGCAGTGATAACAGTCTTGGAAACACCATATATTTT
CASSDNSLGNTIYF
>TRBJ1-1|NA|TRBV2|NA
TGTGCCAGCAGGGGTATGAGGGGGAGCACTGAAGCTTTCTTT
CASRGMRGSTEAFF
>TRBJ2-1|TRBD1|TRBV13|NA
TGTGCCAGCAGCCGGTCGGGGACAGGTTACCATGAGCAGTTCTTC
CASSRSGTGYHEQFF
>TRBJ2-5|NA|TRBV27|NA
TGTGCCAGCAGTCCTTCCGGGATCTCCCATGCGGAGACCCAGTACTTC
CASSPSGISHAETQYF
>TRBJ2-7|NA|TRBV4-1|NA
TGCGCCAGCAGCCAAGAGGTCAGGGGAAACGAGCAGTACTTC
CASSQEVRGNEQYF
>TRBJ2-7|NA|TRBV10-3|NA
TGTGCCATCAGTTACGACAGGAGCTCCTACGAGCAGTACTTC
CAISYDRSSYEQYF
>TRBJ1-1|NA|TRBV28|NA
TGTGCCAGCAGCCGTATTACAGGGAGTCAGGCTGAAGCTTTCTTT
CASSRITGSQAEAFF
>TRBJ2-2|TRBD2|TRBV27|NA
TGTGCCAGCAGCCAAGCGGGACCGAACACCGGGGAGCTGTTTTTT
CASSQAGPNTGELFF
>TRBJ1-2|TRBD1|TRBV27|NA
TGTGCCAGCAGTCTCTCCACCGGGACAGGCCACTATGGCTACACCTTC
CASSLSTGTGHYGYTF
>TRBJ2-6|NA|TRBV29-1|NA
TGCAGCGTCCGCCCGGACAGCTCTGGGGCCAACGTCCTGACTTTC
CSVRPDSSGANVLTF
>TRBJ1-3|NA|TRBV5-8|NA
TGTGCCAGCAGCTTACAGGGCGGGACTATGCCTGGAAACACCATATATTTT
CASSLQGGTMPGNTIYF
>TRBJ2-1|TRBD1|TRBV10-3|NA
TGTGCCATCAGTGAAACGGACAGGGGATTATACAATGAGCAGTTCTTC
CAISETDRGLYNEQFF
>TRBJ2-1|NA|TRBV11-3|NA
TGTGCCAGCAGCTCCAGGGCCTCAACCTACAATGAGCAGTTCTTC
CASSSRASTYNEQFF
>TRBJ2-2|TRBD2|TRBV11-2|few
TGTGCCTGGGCGGGGGATGACGGGGAGCTGTTTTTT
CAWAGDDGELFF
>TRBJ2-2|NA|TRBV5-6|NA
TGTGCCAGCAGCCTGGGGCTACAGGAGAACACCGGGGAGCTGTTTTTT
CASSLGLQENTGELFF
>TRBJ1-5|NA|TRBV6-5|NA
TGTGCCAGCATGGGGGACTCGCCGGGGAATCAGCCCCAGCATTTT
CASMGDSPGNQPQHF
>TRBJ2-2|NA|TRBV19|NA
TGTGCCAGTAGTGCAGGGTACACCGGGGAGCTGTTTTTT
CASSAGYTGELFF
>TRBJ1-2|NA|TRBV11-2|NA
TGTGCCAGCAGCTTATCCTTACGGGAGGTTAATTCGGGCTACACCTTC
CASSLSLREVNSGYTF
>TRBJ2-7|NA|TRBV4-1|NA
TGCGCCAGCAGCCAAGATCCGGGGAACCCGCCATTGACCTACGAGCAGTACTTC
CASSQDPGNPPLTYEQYF
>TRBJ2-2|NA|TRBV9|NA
TGTGCCAGCATCTCCAACACCGGGGAGCTGTTTTTT
CASISNTGELFF
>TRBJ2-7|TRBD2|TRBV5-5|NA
TGTGCCAGCAGCTCGACTAGCGGGAGATACGAGCAGTACTTC
CASSSTSGRYEQYF
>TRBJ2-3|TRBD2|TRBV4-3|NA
TGCGCCAGCAGCCAAGATCGGAGTAGCGGGGGGCCAGATACGCAGTATTTT
CASSQDRSSGGPDTQYF
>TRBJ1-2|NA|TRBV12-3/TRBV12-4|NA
TGTGCCAGCAGCTCGTGGGGCGGGGCTGGCTACACCTTC
CASSSWGGAGYTF
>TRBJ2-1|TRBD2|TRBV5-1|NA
TGCGCCAGCAGCAACCCCTCTAGCGGGAGGATTTATGAGCAGTTCTTC
CASSNPSSGRIYEQFF
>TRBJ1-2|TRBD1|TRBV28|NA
TGTGCCAGCAGTCTCCCGTCGACAGGGAACTATGGCTACACCTTC
CASSLPSTGNYGYTF
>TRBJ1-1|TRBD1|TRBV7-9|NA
TGTGCCAGCAGCTTAGCGGGTTCACAGGGGGCTACTGAAGCTTTCTTT
CASSLAGSQGATEAFF
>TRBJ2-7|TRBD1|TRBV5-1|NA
TGCGCCAGCAGCCCGGACAGGGCGATCACCTACGAGCAGTACTTC
CASSPDRAITYEQYF
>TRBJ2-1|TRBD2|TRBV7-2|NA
TGTGCCAGCAGCTTTAGGGACTACTCCAATGAGCAGTTCTTC
CASSFRDYSNEQFF